These 17 T cell receptor beta chains were all obtained from the same sample, sequenced in a study of long-term antiretroviral therapy in people with HIV (dated by TCRdb to between 2021 and 2024). The immunoSEQ hsTCRB v3.0 assay was used at survey level resolution to sequence the TRB variable region. In TCRdb, the immuneACCESS table is reduced to in-frame sequences with V and J assigned. These tables do not hold every clone; where another copy was compared, an unresolved V gene accounts for under half, and the others remain unexplained. For this sample the table gives about 35,000 clones, of which about four fifths were detected only once. The ten largest make up 5.5% to 6.5% of the sample. This specimen consisted of unsorted PBMCs, obtained 1 year after starting antiretroviral therapy. All receptors derive from a young man with HIV.

The chain uses TRBV9 and TRBJ1-2, with unresolved D. This CDR3 contains 14 residues. Looked up from germline, CDR1 is SGDLS and CDR2 is YYNGEE. V lost 1 base and J lost 2, with 9 bases in between. DNA of the CDR3: TGTGCCAGCAGCGTAACCGGCAGCAACTATGGCTACACCTTC. Protein product: CASSVTGSNYGYTF.

This clone was counted once. V gene TRBV5-1 combines with J gene TRBJ2-7; 7 bases are a match to TRBD1. V was clipped by 2 bases and J by 2 bases; unmatched bases: 10. CDR3 size: 16 residues. From germline, CDR1 is SGHRS and CDR2 YFSETQ. CDR3 protein: CASSLHERGPPYEQYF. The CDR3 nucleotides read TGCGCCAGCAGCTTACACGAGAGGGGGCCTCCCTACGAGCAGTACTTC.

The chain links TRBV21-1 to TRBJ2-5; TRBD1, the D gene given by the table, was not confirmed from the DNA. TRBV21-1 is described as a pseudogene. The CDR3 loop spans 8 amino acids. CDR3 residues: CAWPTQYF. The CDR3 bases are TGTGCTTGGCCGACCCAGTACTTC.

The chain carries TRBV9 and TRBJ1-2; TRBD1 is a possible D gene (5 bases). The CDR3 loop spans 15 amino acids. Germline CDR1 and CDR2: SGDLS and YYNGEE. V shed 1 base and J shed 8 bases, with 18 bases lying between them. CDR3 in amino acids: CASSVQGRTYLGYTF. Written as DNA, the CDR3 is TGTGCCAGCAGCGTACAGGGACGGACTTACTTGGGCTACACCTTC.

V gene TRBV5-4 combines with J gene TRBJ2-2; the match to TRBD2 covers 14 bases. CDR1 SGHNT and CDR2 YYREEE come from the germline V gene (reference sequence). J gave up 5 bases and V 2 bases, and 2 bases lay outside the gene matches. CDR3 length: 16 amino acids. The chain's CDR3 is CASSFGTSGGTGELFF. The CDR3 DNA reads TGTGCCAGCAGCTTCGGGACTAGCGGGGGAACCGGGGAGCTGTTTTTT.

This chain joins TRBV11-2 and TRBJ2-7; 7 positions match TRBD1. This CDR3 is 13 amino acids long. The V segment lost 4 bases and the J segment 2 bases; nucleotides outside the gene matches: 2. CDR1 SGHAT and CDR2 FQNNGV come from the germline V gene. The DNA for the CDR3 is TGTGCCAGCAGCTGGGGACAGACCTACGAGCAGTACTTC. Its translation: CASSWGQTYEQYF.

This clone came up once. The genes are TRBV2 and TRBJ1-1; the D gene is possibly TRBD1 (6 bases). V was shortened by 8 bases and J by 8 bases, with 9 bases between the two germline ends. Germline V gene lookup returns CDR1 SNHLY and CDR2 FYNNEI. This CDR3 is 10 amino acids long. CDR3 sequence reads: CASSGTEAFF. In nucleotides, the CDR3 is TGTGCCAGCTCAGGGACAGAAGCTTTCTTT.

In DNA, the CDR3 is TGTGCCAGCAGGTCTACATTCGGGGTCGTTAGAGAGCAGTACTTC. Protein: CASRSTFGVVREQYF. This rearrangement joins TRBV6-5 to TRBJ2-7, with TRBD2 as a possible D gene (5 bases). V was pared by 6 bases and J by 7 bases, with 22 bases between. The CDR3 runs 15 residues. Germline lookup yields CDR1 MNHEY and CDR2 SVGAGI.

The chain is built from TRBV19 and TRBJ2-7; 9 bases agree with TRBD1. CDR1 is LNHDA and CDR2 is SQIVND in the germline V gene (reference sequence). J gave up 1 base and V 6 bases, and 4 bases lay outside the gene matches. This CDR3 has 14 amino acids. Here the CDR3 DNA reads TGTGCCAGTAGGTCGGGACAGGGATCCTACGAGCAGTACTTC. It codes for CASRSGQGSYEQYF. Using reference TRBV19 and TRBJ2-7 for the parts outside the CDR3, the full variable domain is DGGITQSPKYLFRKEGQNVTLSCEQNLNHDAMYWYRQDPGQGLRLIYYSQIVNDFQKGDIAEGYSVSREKKESFPLTVTSAQKNPTAFYLCASRSGQGSYEQYFGPGTRLTVT.

This chain uses TRBV28 with TRBJ2-7; D uncertain. The CDR3 consists of 12 residues. Trimming left V 1 base short and J 4 bases short, with 5 bases between. Per germline, CDR1 MDHEN and CDR2 SYDVKM. CDR3: CASSLSKYEQYF. CDR3 in DNA: TGTGCCAGCAGTTTATCCAAATACGAGCAGTACTTC.

The chain carries TRBV4-1 and TRBJ1-2; the D is unclear. Trimming removed 0 bases at V and 8 bases at J, with 16 bases between. The CDR3 loop spans 15 amino acids. Germline CDR1 is MGHRA and CDR2 is YSYEKL. CDR3 amino acids: CASSQDPTDLDGYTF. CDR3 DNA sequence: TGCGCCAGCAGCCAAGATCCGACTGACCTCGACGGCTACACCTTC.

The chain carries TRBV7-9 and TRBJ1-2; no definite D call. There are 14 residues in the CDR3. V lost 6 bases to trimming and J lost 1 base, with 12 bases between them. In germline, CDR1 is SEHNR, CDR2 FQNEAQ (reference sequence). CDR3 residues: CASSRTADNYGYTF. For the CDR3, the DNA is TGTGCCAGCAGTCGGACGGCGGATAACTATGGCTACACCTTC.

The V gene is TRBV28, the J gene TRBJ2-7; 10 bases line up with TRBD1. V lost 2 bases and J lost 3; bases outside the gene matches: 19. The germline gives CDR1 MDHEN, CDR2 SYDVKM. The CDR3 is made up of 20 amino acids. CDR3 protein: CASSLTGVTGGNIGYYEQYF. Written as DNA, the CDR3 is TGTGCCAGCAGTTTAACTGGAGTGACAGGGGGCAACATTGGGTACTACGAGCAGTACTTC.

This chain connects TRBV27 to TRBJ2-1; 7 bases are a match to TRBD2. J was trimmed by 4 bases and V by 6 bases; bases with no gene match: 3. CDR3 length: 13 amino acids. From germline, CDR1 is MNHEY and CDR2 SMNVEV (reference sequence). CDR3 sequence (DNA): TGTGCCAGCAGCGGGGGGTCTTACAATGAGCAGTTCTTC. It yields the protein CASSGGSYNEQFF.

The rearrangement joins TRBV4-1 to TRBJ2-2; TRBD2 aligns across 7 bases. This CDR3 is built from 17 residues. The V gene end was trimmed by 6 bases and the J gene end by 3 bases; junction bases not matched to a gene: 13. Germline values: CDR1 MGHRA, CDR2 YSYEKL. The CDR3 region is CASSREEVPGDTGELFF. CDR3 nucleotides: TGCGCCAGCAGTCGGGAGGAAGTGCCTGGCGACACCGGGGAGCTGTTTTTT.

The chain has TRBV7-9 and TRBJ2-5; possibly TRBD2 for D (6 bases). V gave up 6 bases and J gave up 2 bases, with 13 bases separating them. The CDR3 length is 14 residues. Germline CDR1 reads SEHNR; CDR2 reads FQNEAQ (reference sequence). The DNA for the CDR3 is TGTGCCAGCAGACTAACCCGGGGGCAAGAGACCCAGTACTTC. Residues: CASRLTRGQETQYF.

The chain combines TRBV7-9 with TRBJ1-1; TRBD1 might be the D (5 bases). CDR1 and CDR2 from the germline V gene are SEHNR and FQNEAQ (reference sequence). The CDR3 loop spans 16 amino acids. Trimming removed 5 bases at V and 2 bases at J, with 18 bases between. The CDR3 nucleotides are TGTGCCAGCAGCATAGGGGAAATACCCTCAAACACTGAAGCTTTCTTT. It encodes CASSIGEIPSNTEAFF.